Presented here are 8 T cell receptor beta chains from one specimen sequenced in a study of long-term antiretroviral therapy in people with HIV. Sequencing used immunoSEQ v3.0 at survey level. TCRdb keeps only in-frame clones here, not all; method: immunoSEQ multiplex PCR. The data show more than 25,000 clones, approximately 90% seen once. The sample in question was unsorted PBMCs, obtained about 5 years before starting antiretroviral therapy. The source is a man aged 50-59 years with HIV.

This chain uses TRBV12-5 with TRBJ2-7; TRBD1 matches at 7 bases. The ends lost 9 bases at V and 4 bases at J; junction bases unmatched: 12. The length of the CDR3 is 14 residues. Germline CDR1 is LGHNT and CDR2 is FRNRAP. CDR3 loop: CASQPGTAIYEQYF. CDR3 DNA: TGTGCTAGCCAGCCCGGGACAGCAATTTACGAGCAGTACTTC.

J is TRBJ1-1 and V is TRBV10-2; no clear D gene. Germline CDR1 is WSHSY and CDR2 is SAAADI. The CDR3 runs to 13 residues. The ends were cut back, 9 bases at V and 0 bases at J, with 11 bases in the middle. CDR3 nucleotide sequence: TGCGCCAGTACTGCTGGGGTGAACACTGAAGCTTTCTTT. Translating gives CASTAGVNTEAFF.

The genes are TRBV2 and TRBJ1-2; D is unclear. V was cut by 6 bases and J by 2 bases, with 13 bases left in between. Per the germline V gene, CDR1 is SNHLY and CDR2 is FYNNEI. CDR3 length equals 14 residues. This chain's CDR3 is CASRQGEENYGYTF. CDR3 nucleotides: TGTGCCAGCAGGCAAGGAGAAGAAAACTATGGCTACACCTTC.

This clone is a singleton in its sample. The rearrangement joins TRBV30 to TRBJ2-3; 9 bases line up with TRBD2. The V segment lost 2 bases and the J segment 5 bases; nucleotides outside the gene matches: 8. This CDR3 has 15 amino acids. Germline V CDR1 and CDR2: GTSNPN, SVGIG (reference sequence). The DNA for the CDR3 is TGTGCCTGGAGTCCCCTGGGTAGCGGGAGAGATACGCAGTATTTT. It translates to CAWSPLGSGRDTQYF.

The chain uses TRBV18 and TRBJ2-7; D is possibly TRBD2 (5 bases). The germline CDR1 and CDR2 sequences are KGHSH and LQKENI. The CDR3 is 12 amino acids. V lost 3 bases to trimming and J lost 3 bases, with 6 bases between them. The CDR3: CASSPRGYEQYF. CDR3 nucleotides: TGTGCCAGCTCACCTCGGGGCTACGAGCAGTACTTC.

The chain recombines TRBV4-1 with TRBJ2-1; no clear D gene. The germline V and J ends were trimmed by 8 bases and 0 bases, with 14 bases remaining between them. The CDR3 spans 15 residues. Germline values: CDR1 MGHRA, CDR2 YSYEKL. DNA of the CDR3: TGCGCCAGCCGCCCTGGGGTCCTCTCCTACAATGAGCAGTTCTTC. Translated, it gives CASRPGVLSYNEQFF.

This chain links TRBV21-1 with TRBJ2-4. TRBV21-1 is shown as a pseudogene. The CDR3 spans 14 residues. CDR3 sequence reads: CASSKSQPKNIQYF. The CDR3 DNA sequence: TGTGCCAGCAGCAAAAGCCAGCCCAAAAACATTCAGTACTTC.

This rearrangement joins TRBV6-1 to TRBJ2-5, with TRBD2 as a possible D gene (5 bases). The CDR3 is made up of 14 amino acids. V shed 2 bases and J shed 2 bases, with 9 bases lying between them. Germline CDR1 is MNHNS and CDR2 is SASEGT. CDR3 residues: CASSERGHQETQYF. For the CDR3, the DNA is TGTGCCAGCAGTGAACGGGGTCATCAAGAGACCCAGTACTTC.